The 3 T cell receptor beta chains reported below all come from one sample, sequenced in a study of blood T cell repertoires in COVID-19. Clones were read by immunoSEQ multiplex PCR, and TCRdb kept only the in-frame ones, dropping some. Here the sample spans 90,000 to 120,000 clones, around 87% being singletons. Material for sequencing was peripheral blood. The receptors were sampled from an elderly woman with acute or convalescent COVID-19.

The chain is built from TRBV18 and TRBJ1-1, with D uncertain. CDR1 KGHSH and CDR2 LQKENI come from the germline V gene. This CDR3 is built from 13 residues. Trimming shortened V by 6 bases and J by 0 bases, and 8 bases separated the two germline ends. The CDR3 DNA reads TGTGCCAGCTCCCCCTACTTGAACACTGAAGCTTTCTTT. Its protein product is CASSPYLNTEAFF.

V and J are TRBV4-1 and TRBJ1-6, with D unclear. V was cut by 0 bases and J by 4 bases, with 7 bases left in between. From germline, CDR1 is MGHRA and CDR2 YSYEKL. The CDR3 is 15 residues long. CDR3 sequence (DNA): TGCGCCAGCAGCCAAGATCCGGGATATAATTCACCCCTCCACTTT. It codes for CASSQDPGYNSPLHF.

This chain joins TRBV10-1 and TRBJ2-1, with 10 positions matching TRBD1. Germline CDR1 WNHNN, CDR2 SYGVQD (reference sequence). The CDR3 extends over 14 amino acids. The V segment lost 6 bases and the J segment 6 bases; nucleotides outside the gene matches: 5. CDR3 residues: CASSQGDRGNEQFF. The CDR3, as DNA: TGCGCCAGCAGCCAGGGGGACAGGGGCAATGAGCAGTTCTTC.